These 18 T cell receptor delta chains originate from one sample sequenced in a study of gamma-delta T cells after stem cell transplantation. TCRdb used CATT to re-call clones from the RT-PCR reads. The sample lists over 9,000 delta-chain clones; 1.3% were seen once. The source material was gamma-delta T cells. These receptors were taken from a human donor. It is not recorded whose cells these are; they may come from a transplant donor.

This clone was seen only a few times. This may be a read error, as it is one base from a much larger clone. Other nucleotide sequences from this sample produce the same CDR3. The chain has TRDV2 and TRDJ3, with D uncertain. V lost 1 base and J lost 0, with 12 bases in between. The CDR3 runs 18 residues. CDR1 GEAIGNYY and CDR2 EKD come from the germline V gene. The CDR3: CACDTAGGASWDTRQMFF. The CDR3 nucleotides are TGTGCCTGTGACACAGCGGGAGGGGCCTCCTGGGACACCCGACAGATGTTTTTC.

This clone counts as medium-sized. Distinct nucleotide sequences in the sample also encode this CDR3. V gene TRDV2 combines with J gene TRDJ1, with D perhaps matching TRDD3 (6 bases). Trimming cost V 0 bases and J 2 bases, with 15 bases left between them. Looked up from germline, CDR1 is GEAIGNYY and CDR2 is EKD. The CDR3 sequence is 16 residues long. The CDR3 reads CACDTLSGDLTDKLIF. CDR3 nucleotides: TGTGCCTGTGACACCTTGTCTGGGGACCTAACCGATAAACTCATCTTT.

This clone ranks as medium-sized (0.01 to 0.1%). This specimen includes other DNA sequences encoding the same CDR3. CDR3 loop: CACDTAGASFRYDKLIF. In DNA form, the CDR3 reads TGTGCCTGTGACACCGCTGGGGCATCATTTCGGTACGATAAACTCATCTTT. The V gene is TRDV2, the J gene TRDJ1, with D maybe TRDD3 (6 bases). The CDR3 has 17 residues. Trimming stripped 0 bases from V and 4 bases from J, with 20 bases between. Germline-derived CDR1 and CDR2 are GEAIGNYY and EKD.

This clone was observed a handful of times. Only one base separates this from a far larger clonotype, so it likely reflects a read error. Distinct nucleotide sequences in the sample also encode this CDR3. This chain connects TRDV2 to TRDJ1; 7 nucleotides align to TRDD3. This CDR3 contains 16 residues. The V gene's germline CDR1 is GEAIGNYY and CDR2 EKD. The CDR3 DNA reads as TGTGCCTGTGACACCGTCGGGGATAGGAGGACCGATAAACTCATTTTT. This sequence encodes CACDTVGDRRTDKLIF.

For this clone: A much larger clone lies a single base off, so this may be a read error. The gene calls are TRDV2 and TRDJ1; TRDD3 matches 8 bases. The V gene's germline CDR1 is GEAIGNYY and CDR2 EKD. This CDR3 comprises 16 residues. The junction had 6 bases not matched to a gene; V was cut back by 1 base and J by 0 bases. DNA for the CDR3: TGTGCCTGTGACACACTGGGGGGAGCGTACACCGATAAACTCATCTTT. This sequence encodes CACDTLGGAYTDKLIF.

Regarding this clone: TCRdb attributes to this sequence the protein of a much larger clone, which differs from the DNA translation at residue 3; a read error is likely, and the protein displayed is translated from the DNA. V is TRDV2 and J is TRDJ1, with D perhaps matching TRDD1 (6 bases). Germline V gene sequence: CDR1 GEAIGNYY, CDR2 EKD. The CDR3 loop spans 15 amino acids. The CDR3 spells CARDSIVGQPDKLIF. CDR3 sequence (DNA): TGTGCCCGTGACTCAATAGTTGGACAGCCCGATAAACTCATCTTT.

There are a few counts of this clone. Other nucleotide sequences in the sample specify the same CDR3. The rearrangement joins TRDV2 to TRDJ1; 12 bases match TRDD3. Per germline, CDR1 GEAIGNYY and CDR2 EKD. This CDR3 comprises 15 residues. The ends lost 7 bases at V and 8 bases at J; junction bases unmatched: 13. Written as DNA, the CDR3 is TGTGCCTGCGACGGGGTACTGGGGGATACTAGAAAACTCATCTTT. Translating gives CACDGVLGDTRKLIF.

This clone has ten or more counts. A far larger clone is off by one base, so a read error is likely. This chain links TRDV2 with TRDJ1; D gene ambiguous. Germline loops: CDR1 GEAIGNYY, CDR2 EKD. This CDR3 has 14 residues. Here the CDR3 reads CARDKIDNTDKLIF. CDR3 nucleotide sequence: TGTGCCCGTGACAAAATCGATAACACCGATAAACTCATCTTT.

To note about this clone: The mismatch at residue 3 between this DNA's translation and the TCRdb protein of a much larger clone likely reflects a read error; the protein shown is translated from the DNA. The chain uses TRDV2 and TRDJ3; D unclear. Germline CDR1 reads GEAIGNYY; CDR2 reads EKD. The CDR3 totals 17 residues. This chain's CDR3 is CARDPPTSSWDTRQMFF. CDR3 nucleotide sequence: TGTGCCCGTGACCCCCCGACAAGCTCCTGGGACACCCGACAGATGTTTTTC.

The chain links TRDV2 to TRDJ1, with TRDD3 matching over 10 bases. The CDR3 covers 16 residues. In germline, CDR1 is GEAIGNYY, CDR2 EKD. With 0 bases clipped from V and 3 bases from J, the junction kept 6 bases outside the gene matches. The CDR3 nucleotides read TGTGCCTGTGACACCGTAATGGGGGATACTCCCGATAAACTCATCTTT. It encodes CACDTVMGDTPDKLIF.

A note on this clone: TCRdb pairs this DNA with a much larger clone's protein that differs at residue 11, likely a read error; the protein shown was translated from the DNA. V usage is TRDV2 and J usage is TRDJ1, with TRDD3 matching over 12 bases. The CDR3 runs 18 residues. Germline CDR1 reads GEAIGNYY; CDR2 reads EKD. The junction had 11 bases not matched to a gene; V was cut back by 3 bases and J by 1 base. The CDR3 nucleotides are TGTGCCTGTGACGCCGTACTGGGGGATACTAACGGCACCGATAAACTCATCTTT. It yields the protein CACDAVLGDTNGTDKLIF.

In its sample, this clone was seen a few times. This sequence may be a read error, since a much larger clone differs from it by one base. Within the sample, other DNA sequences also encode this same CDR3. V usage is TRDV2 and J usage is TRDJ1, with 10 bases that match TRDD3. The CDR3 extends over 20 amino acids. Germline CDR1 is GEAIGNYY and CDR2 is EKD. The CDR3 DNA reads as TGTGCCTGTGACACCTTGGTCAAGTCCGGGGGATACGGTTCTACCGACAAACTCATCTTT. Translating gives CACDTLVKSGGYGSTDKLIF.

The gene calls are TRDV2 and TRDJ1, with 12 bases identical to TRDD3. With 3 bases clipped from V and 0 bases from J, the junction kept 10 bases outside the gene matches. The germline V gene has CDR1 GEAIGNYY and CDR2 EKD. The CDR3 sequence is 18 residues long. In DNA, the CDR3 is TGTGCCTGTGACTCTTTACTGGGGGATACTTTGTACACCGATAAACTCATCTTT. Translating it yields CACDSLLGDTLYTDKLIF.

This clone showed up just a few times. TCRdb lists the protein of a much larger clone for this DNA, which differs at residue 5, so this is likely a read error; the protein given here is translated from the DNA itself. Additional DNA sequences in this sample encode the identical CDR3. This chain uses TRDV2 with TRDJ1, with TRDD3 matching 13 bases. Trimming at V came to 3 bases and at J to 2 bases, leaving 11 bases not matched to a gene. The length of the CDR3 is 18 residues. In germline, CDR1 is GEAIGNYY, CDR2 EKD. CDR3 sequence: CACDSILGDTAWTDKLIF. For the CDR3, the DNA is TGTGCCTGTGACTCTATACTGGGGGATACGGCGTGGACCGATAAACTCATCTTT.

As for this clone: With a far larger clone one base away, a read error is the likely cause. The chain's CDR3 is CACDTAGVMSGGYGAKDTDKLIF. The DNA for the CDR3 is TGTGCCTGTGACACCGCTGGGGTCATGTCTGGGGGATATGGGGCGAAGGACACCGATAAACTCATCTTT. The chain uses TRDV2 and TRDJ1, with 10 bases that match TRDD3. Germline V gives CDR1 GEAIGNYY, CDR2 EKD. V lost 0 bases and J lost 0; bases outside the gene matches: 24. The CDR3 covers 23 residues.

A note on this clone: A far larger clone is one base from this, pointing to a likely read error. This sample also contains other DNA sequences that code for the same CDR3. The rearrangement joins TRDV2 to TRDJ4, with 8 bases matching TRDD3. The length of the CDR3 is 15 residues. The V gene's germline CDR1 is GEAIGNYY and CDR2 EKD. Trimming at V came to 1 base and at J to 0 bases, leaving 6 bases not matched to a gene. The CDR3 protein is CACDTLGDDTRPLIF. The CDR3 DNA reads TGTGCCTGTGACACGTTGGGGGATGACACCAGACCCCTGATCTTT.

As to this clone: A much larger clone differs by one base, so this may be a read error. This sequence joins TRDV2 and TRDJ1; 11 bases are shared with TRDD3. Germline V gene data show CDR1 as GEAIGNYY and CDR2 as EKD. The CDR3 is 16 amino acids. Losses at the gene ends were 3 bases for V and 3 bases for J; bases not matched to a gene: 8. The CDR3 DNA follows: TGTGCCTGTGACGCCCTACTGGGGGATAGCTCCGATAAACTCATCTTT. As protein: CACDALLGDSSDKLIF.

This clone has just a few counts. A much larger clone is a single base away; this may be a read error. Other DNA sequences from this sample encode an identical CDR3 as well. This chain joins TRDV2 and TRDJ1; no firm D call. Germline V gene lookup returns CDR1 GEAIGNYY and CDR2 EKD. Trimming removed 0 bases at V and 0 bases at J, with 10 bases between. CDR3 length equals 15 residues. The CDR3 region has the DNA TGTGCCTGTGACACCGTCAGCAAATACACCGATAAACTCATCTTT. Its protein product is CACDTVSKYTDKLIF.